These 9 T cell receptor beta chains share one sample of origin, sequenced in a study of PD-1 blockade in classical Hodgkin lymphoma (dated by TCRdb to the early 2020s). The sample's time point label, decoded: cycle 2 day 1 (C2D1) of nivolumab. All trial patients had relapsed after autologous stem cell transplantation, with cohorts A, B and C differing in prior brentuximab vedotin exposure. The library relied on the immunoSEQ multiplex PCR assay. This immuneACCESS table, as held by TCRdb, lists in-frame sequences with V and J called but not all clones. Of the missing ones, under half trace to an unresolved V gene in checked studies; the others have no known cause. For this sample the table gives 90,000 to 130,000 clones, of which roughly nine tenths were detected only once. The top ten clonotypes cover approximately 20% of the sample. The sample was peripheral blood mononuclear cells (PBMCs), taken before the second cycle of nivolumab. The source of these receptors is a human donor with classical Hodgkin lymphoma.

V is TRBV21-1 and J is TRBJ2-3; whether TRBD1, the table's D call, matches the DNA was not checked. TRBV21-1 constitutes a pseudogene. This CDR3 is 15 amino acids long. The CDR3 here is CANDVRDRGADTQYF. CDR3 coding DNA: TGTGCCAACGACGTCCGGGACAGGGGCGCAGATACGCAGTATTTT.

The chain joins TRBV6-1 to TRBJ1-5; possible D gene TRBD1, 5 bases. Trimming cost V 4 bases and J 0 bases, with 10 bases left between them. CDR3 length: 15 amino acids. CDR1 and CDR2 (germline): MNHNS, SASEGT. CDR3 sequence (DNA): TGTGCCAGCAGTGGGGGCCTTTATAGCAATCAGCCCCAGCATTTT. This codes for CASSGGLYSNQPQHF.

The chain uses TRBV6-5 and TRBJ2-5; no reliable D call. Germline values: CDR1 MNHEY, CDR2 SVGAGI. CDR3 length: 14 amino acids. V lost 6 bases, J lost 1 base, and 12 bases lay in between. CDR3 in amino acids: CASSLLAAQETQYF. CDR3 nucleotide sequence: TGTGCCAGCAGCCTTTTAGCAGCCCAAGAGACCCAGTACTTC.

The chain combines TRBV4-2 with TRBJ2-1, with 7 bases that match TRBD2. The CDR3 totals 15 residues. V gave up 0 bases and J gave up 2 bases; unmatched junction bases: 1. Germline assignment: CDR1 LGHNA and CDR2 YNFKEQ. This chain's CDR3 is CASSQDGTTYNEQFF. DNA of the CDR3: TGTGCCAGCAGCCAAGACGGGACTACCTACAATGAGCAGTTCTTC.

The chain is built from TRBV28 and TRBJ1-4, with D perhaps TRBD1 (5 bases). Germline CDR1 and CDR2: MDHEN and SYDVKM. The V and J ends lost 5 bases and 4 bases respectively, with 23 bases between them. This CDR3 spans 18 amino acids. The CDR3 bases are TGTGCCAGCAGTCCCCTCGGACAAGGGGAATCGGGTAATGAAAAACTGTTTTTT. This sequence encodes CASSPLGQGESGNEKLFF.

The CDR3 DNA sequence: TGTGCCAGCAGCCTTCCGGGACAGGGGATCCCCCTTAGGGGCTACACCTTC. Its protein is CASSLPGQGIPLRGYTF. The chain uses TRBV5-4 and TRBJ1-2; 10 positions match TRBD1. Germline V gives CDR1 SGHNT, CDR2 YYREEE (reference sequence). Trimming took 4 bases from V and 8 from J; bases not matched to a gene: 17. The CDR3 runs to 17 residues.

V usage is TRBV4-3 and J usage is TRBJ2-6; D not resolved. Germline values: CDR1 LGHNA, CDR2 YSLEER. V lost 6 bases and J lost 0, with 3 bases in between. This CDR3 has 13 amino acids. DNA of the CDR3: TGCGCCAGCAGTTACTCTGGGGCCAACGTCCTGACTTTC. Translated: CASSYSGANVLTF.

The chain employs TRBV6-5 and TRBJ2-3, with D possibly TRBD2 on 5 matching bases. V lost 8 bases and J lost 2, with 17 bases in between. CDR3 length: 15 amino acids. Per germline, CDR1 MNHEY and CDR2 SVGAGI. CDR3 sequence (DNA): TGTGCCAGCTCCAAGCGGTCCCTACTCACAGATACGCAGTATTTT. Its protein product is CASSKRSLLTDTQYF.

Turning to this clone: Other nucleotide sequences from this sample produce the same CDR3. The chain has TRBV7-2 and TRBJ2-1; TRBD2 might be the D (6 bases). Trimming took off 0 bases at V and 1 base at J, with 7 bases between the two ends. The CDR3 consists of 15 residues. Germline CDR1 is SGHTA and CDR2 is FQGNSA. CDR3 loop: CASSLAGSSYNEQFF. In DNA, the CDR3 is TGTGCCAGCAGCTTAGCCGGGAGTTCCTACAATGAGCAGTTCTTC.